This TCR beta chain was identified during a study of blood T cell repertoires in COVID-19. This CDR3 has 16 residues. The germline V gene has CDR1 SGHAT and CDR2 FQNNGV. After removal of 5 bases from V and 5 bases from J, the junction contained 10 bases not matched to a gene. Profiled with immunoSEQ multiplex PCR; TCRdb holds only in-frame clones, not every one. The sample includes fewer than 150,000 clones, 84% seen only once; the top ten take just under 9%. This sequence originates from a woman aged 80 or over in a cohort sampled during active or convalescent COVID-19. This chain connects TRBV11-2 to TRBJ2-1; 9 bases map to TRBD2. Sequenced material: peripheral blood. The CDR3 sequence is CASSGWLAGPNNEQFF. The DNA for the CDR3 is TGTGCCAGCAGCGGCTGGCTAGCGGGACCTAACAATGAGCAGTTCTTC.